At least ten counts were recorded for the clone carrying this T cell receptor beta chain. This sample is part of a study of T cells after yellow fever vaccination. Study in general: Four memory subsets, EM, EMRA, CM and Tscm, were sorted by CD3, CD45RA, CCR7, CD95. Whole-study findings and limits: Contaminants from the bulk population, in the form of abundant clonotypes, could be found in FACS-sorted repertoires.

TCRdb recomputed calls from the 5' RACE reads with MiXCR, one row per CDR3 protein. The table has roughly 15,000 distinct CDR3 sequences, 7.3% seen once. The source of this sequence is a man between 18 and 29 years old who received the YFV17D yellow fever vaccine. The source was PBMCs, either bulk or a sorted T-cell subset (CD4+, CD8+, memory, or dextramer-sorted; not recorded which), collected on the day of the yellow fever booster vaccination.

The CDR3 is CASSLGFGGADSLSYNEQFF. DNA for the CDR3: TGTGCCAGCAGTTTAGGGTTTGGGGGGGCCGACTCCCTCTCCTACAATGAGCAGTTCTTC. The chain links TRBV12-3 or TRBV12-4 to TRBJ2-1, with a weak D call TRBD2 (7 bases). The CDR3 contains 20 residues. With 1 base removed from V and 0 bases from J, the gap between germline ends came to 22 bases.